These 3 T cell receptor beta chains share one sample of origin, sequenced in a study of CD8+ T cells in alopecia areata. cDNA prepared by RNA extraction and subsequent reverse transcription served as the template for sequencing. The repertoire was sequenced with immunoSEQ multiplex PCR; TCRdb's copy has only in-frame clones and lacks some. The sample includes 95,000 to 120,000 clones, around three fifths of them seen just once. Treatment given: oral pan-JAK inhibitor, 5-10 mg twice daily. Sequenced material: CD4+ T cells sorted from blood, taken at week 24, from a patient treated with tofacitinib. These receptors were collected from a human donor with alopecia areata.

This clone appeared a few times. The rearrangement uses TRBV9 and TRBJ1-2, with TRBD1 as a possible D gene (5 bases). Germline CDR1 is SGDLS and CDR2 is YYNGEE. The ends were cut back, 4 bases at V and 9 bases at J, with 19 bases in the middle. The length of the CDR3 is 14 residues. In DNA, the CDR3 is TGTGCCAGCAGCTCGGGACCGGAGATGGGGAGCTACACCTTC. Amino acids: CASSSGPEMGSYTF.

J is TRBJ2-7 and V is TRBV23-1; 9 bases match TRBD1. TRBV23-1 is an ORF, and what it does is uncertain. CDR3 length: 14 amino acids. Trimming took 8 bases from V and 2 from J; bases not matched to a gene: 7. The CDR3 region has the DNA TGCGCCAGCCCGGTGGGGACAGGGACCTACGAGCAGTACTTC. Its protein product is CASPVGTGTYEQYF.

This chain links TRBV7-9 with TRBJ1-1; tentatively, D is TRBD1 (6 bases). The CDR3 is made up of 14 amino acids. The V and J ends lost 4 bases and 0 bases respectively, with 9 bases between them. CDR1 and CDR2 (germline): SEHNR, FQNEAQ (reference sequence). The CDR3 region has the DNA TGTGCCAGCAGCTCGACAGGAGTGAACACTGAAGCTTTCTTT. Its protein is CASSSTGVNTEAFF.